This TCR beta chain came from a study of metastatic and nonmetastatic thyroid tumors. For the study at large: Repertoires were compared across blood and tumor or nodule tissue from malignant and benign thyroid patients.

Each patient went into thyroid surgery without having received any treatment. Trimming cost V 6 bases and J 4 bases; bases outside gene matches: 4. This CDR3 is built from 16 residues. Original handling: The study built a papillary thyroid cancer distant-metastasis classifier from CDR3 differences across clinicopathological groups. TCRdb redid the clone calls on the PCR reads using MiXCR. These V and J calls are TCRdb output, not the study's own analysis. The profile shows 3,500 to 5,000 clones, 20% to 25% of them singletons. The V gene is TRBV12-3 or TRBV12-4, the J gene TRBJ2-1, with 15 bases fitting TRBD2. This TCR was recovered from a male donor with papillary thyroid cancer or a benign thyroid nodule (not recorded which). Some clones in this sample may be carry-over from other donors' samples. Input material: tumor tissue. The CDR3 loop reads CASRPGLAGGYNEQFF. In DNA, the CDR3 is TGTGCCAGCAGGCCCGGACTAGCGGGAGGGTACAATGAGCAGTTCTTC.